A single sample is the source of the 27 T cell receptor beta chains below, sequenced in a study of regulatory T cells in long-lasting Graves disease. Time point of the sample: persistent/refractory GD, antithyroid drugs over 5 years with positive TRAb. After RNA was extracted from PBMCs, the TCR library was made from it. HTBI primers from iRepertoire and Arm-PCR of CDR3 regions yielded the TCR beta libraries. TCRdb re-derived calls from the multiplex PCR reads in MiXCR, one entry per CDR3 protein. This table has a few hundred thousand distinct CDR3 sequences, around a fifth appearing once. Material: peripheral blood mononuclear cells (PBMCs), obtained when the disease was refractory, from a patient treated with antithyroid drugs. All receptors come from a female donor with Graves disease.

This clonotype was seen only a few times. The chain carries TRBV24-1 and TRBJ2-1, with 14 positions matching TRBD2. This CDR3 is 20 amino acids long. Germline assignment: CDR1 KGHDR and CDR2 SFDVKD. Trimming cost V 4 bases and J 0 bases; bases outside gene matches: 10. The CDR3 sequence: CATSDPRTSGRLASYNEQFF. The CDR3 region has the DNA TGTGCCACCAGTGACCCCCGGACTAGCGGGAGGTTGGCCTCCTACAATGAGCAGTTCTTC.

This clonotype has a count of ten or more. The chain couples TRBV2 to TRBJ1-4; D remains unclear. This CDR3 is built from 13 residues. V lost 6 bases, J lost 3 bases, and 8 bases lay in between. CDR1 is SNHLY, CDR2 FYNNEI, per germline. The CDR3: CASRTGPNEKLFF. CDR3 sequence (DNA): TGTGCCAGCAGGACTGGACCTAATGAAAAACTGTTTTTT.

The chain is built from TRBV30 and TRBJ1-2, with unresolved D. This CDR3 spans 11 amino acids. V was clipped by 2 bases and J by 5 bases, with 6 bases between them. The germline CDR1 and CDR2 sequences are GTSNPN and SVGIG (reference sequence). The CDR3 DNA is TGTGCCTGGAGTAGGATTTATGGCTACACCTTC. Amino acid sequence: CAWSRIYGYTF. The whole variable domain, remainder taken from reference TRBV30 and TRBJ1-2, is SQTIHQWPATLVQPVGSPLSLECTVEGTSNPNLYWYRQAAGRGLQLLFYSVGIGQISSEVPQNLSASRPQDRQFILSSKKLLLSDSGFYLCAWSRIYGYTFGSGTRLTVV.

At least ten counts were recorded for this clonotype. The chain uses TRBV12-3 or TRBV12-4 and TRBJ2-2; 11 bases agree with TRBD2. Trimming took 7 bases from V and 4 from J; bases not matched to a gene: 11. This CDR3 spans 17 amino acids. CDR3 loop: CASNRVAGGPGTGELFF. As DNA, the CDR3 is TGTGCCAGCAACCGGGTAGCGGGAGGGCCGGGCACCGGGGAGCTGTTTTTT.

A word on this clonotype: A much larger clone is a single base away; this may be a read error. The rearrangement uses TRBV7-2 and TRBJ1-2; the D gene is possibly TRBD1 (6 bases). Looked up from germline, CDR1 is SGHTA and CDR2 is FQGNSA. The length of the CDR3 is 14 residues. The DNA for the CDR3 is TGTGCCAGCAGCTTAGTGGCAGGGGACTATGGCCACACCTTC. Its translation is CASSLVAGDYGHTF.

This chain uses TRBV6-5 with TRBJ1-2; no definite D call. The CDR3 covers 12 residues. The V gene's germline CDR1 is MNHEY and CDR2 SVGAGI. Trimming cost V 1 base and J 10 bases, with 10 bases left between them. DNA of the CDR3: TGTGCCAGCAGTTACTATGCAGGTCACTACACCTTC. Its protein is CASSYYAGHYTF.

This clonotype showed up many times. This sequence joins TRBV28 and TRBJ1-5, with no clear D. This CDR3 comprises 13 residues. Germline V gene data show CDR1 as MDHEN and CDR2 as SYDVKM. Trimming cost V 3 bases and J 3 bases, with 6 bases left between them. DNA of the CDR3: TGTGCCAGCAGTTTCGCCTACAATCAGCCCCAGCATTTT. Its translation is CASSFAYNQPQHF.

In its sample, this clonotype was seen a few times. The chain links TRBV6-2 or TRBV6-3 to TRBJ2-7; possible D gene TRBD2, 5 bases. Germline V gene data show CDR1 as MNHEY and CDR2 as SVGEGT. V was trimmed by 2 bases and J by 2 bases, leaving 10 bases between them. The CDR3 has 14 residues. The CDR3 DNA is TGTGCCAGCAGTTACAGGGAGAATACCTACGAGCAGTACTTC. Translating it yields CASSYRENTYEQYF.

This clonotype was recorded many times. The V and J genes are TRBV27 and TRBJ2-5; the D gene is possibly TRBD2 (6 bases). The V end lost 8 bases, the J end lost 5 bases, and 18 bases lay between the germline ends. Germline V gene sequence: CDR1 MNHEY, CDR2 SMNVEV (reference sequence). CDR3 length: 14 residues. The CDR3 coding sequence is TGTGCCAGCCATCGGACGGAGGGGTCGGAGACCCAGTACTTC. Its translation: CASHRTEGSETQYF.

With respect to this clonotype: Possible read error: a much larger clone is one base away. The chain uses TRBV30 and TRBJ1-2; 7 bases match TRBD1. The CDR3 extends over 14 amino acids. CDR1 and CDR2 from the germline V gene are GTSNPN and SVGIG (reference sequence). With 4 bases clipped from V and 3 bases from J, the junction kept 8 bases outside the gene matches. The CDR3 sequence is CAWTEGATDYGYTF. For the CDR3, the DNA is TGTGCCTGGACCGAGGGGGCGACGGACTATGGCTACACCTTC.

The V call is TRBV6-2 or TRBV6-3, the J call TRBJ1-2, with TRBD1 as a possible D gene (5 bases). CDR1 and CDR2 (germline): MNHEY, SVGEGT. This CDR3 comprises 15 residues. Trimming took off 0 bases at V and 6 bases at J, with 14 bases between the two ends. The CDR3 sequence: CASSYSTGTLHGYTF. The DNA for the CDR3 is TGTGCCAGCAGTTACTCGACGGGGACTTTACATGGCTACACCTTC.

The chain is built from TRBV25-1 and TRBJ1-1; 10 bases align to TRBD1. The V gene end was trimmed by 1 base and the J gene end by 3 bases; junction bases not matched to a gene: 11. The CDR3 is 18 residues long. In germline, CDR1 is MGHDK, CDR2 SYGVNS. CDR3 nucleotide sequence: TGTGCCAGCAGTGAATTTGGAGGGGACAGGGGTAGCCACACTGAAGCTTTCTTT. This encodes CASSEFGGDRGSHTEAFF. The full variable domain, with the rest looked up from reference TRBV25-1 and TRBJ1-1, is EADIYQTPRYLVIGTGKKITLECSQTMGHDKMYWYQQDPGMELHLIHYSYGVNSTEKGDLSSESTVSRIRTEHFPLTLESARPSHTSQYLCASSEFGGDRGSHTEAFFGQGTRLTVV.

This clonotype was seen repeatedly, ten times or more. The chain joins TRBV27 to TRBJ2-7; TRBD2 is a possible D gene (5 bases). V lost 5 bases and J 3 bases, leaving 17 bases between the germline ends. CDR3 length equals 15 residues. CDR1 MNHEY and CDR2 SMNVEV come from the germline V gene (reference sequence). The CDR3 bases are TGTGCCAGCAGTAGAGAGGTAGCGCCAATCTACGAGCAGTACTTC. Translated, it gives CASSREVAPIYEQYF.

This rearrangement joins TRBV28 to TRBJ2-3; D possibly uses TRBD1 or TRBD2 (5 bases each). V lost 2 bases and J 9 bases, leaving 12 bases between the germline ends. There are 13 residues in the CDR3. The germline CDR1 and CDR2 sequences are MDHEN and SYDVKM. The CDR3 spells CASSLGTLITQYF. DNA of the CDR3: TGTGCCAGCAGTTTAGGGACCTTAATCACGCAGTATTTT.

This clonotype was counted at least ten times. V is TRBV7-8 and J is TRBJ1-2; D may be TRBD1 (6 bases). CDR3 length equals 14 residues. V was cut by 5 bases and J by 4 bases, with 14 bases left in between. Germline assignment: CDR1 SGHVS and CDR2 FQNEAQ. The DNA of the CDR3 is TGTGCCAGCAGCCGAAGGGACATCGGCTATGGCTACACCTTC. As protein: CASSRRDIGYGYTF.

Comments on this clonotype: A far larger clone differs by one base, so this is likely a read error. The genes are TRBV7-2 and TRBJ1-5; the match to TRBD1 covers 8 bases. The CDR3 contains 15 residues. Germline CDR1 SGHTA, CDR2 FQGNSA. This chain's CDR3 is CASSRQGNSNQPKHF. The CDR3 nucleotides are TGTGCCAGCAGTCGACAGGGGAATAGCAATCAGCCCAAGCATTTT.

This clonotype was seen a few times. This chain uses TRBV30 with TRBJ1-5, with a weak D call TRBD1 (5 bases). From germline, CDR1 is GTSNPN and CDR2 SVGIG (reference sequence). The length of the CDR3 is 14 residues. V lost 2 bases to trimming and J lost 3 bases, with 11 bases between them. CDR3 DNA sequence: TGTGCCTGGAGTTACGGGGGACCCAATCAGCCCCAGCATTTT. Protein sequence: CAWSYGGPNQPQHF.

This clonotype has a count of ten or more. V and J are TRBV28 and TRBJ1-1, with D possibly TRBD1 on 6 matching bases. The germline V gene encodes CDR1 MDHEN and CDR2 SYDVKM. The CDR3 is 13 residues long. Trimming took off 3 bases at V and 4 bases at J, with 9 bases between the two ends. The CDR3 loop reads CASSFRGSTEAFF. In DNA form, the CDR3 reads TGTGCCAGCAGTTTCAGGGGTAGCACTGAAGCTTTCTTT.

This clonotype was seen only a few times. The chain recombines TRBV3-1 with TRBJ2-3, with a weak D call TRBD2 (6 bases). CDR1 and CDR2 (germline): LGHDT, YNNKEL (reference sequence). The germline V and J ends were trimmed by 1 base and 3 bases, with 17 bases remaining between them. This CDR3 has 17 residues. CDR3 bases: TGTGCCAGCAGCCAAGGGGTTCCGGGAGATTGGACAGATACGCAGTATTTT. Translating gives CASSQGVPGDWTDTQYF.

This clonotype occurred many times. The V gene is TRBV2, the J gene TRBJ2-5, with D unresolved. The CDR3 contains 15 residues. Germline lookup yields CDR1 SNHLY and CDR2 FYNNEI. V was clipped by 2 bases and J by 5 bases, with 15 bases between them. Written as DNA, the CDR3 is TGTGCCAGCAGTGAATCAGGAACCGCCGGGGAGACCCAGTACTTC. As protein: CASSESGTAGETQYF.

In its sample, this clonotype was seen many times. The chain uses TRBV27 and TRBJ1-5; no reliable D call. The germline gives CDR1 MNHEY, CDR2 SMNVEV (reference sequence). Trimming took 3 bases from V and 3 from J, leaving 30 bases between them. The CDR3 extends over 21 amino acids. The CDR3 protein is CASSLPPTLLTCGPNNQPQHF. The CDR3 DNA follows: TGTGCCAGCAGTTTGCCCCCGACCCTACTGACCTGCGGTCCCAACAATCAGCCCCAGCATTTT.

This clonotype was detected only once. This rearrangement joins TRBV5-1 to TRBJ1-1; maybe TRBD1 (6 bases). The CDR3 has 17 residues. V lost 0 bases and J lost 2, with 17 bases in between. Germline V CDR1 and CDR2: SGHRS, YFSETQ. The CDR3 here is CASSLEGTPGDNTEAFF. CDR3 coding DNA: TGCGCCAGCAGCTTGGAGGGGACACCGGGGGATAACACTGAAGCTTTCTTT.

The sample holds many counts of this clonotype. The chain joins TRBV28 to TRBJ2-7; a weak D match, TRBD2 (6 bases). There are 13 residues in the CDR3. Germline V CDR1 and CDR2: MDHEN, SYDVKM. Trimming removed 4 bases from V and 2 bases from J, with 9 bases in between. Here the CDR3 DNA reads TGTGCCAGCAGTTCACTAGCTCCCTACGAGCAGTACTTC. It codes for CASSSLAPYEQYF.

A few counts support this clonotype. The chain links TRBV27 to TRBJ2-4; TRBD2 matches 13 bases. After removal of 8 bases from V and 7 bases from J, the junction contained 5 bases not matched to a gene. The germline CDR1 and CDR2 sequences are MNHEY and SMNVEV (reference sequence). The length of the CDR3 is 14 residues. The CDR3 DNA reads TGTGCCAGCCGACTAGCGGGAGGTTTTAACATTCAGTACTTC. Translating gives CASRLAGGFNIQYF.

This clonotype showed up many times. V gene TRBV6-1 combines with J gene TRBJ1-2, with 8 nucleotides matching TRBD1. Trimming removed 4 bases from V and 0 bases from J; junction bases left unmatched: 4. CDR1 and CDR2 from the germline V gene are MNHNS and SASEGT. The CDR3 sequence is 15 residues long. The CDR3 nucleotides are TGTGCCAGCAGTGGACAGGGGTACCCTAACTATGGCTACACCTTC. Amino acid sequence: CASSGQGYPNYGYTF.

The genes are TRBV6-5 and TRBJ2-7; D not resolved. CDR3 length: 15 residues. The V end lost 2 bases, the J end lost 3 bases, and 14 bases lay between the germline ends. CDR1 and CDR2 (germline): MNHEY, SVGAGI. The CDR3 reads CASSYGIPLNYEQYF. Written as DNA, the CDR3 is TGTGCCAGCAGTTACGGGATACCTCTGAACTACGAGCAGTACTTC.

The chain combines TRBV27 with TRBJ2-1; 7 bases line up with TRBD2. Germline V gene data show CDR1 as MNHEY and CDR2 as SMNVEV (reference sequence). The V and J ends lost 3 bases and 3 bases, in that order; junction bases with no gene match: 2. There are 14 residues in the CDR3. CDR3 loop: CASSFQRGYNEQFF. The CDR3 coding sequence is TGTGCCAGCAGTTTCCAGCGGGGCTACAATGAGCAGTTCTTC.